These 3 T cell receptor beta chains were sequenced from one sample in a study of OX40 agonist ivuxolimab in advanced cancers. Generated by immunoSEQ multiplex PCR, the TCRdb table keeps only in-frame clones and is missing some. This sample has some 74,000 clones, with roughly 78% found just once. The source was CD4+ or CD8+ T cells sorted from blood, collected in a trial of the OX40 agonist ivuxolimab. Receptor source: an adult with an advanced solid tumor such as melanoma, head and neck, liver or kidney cancer.

This clone counts as medium-sized. This sequence joins TRBV5-1 and TRBJ2-3; a possible D gene is TRBD1 (5 bases). Trimming cost V 2 bases and J 5 bases, with 21 bases left between them. Germline assignment: CDR1 SGHRS and CDR2 YFSETQ. This CDR3 is built from 17 residues. The CDR3 DNA is TGCGCCAGCAGCTTAGGTAGGGGCGGAGAGACACTAGATACGCAGTATTTT. Translation: CASSLGRGGETLDTQYF.

This clone was recorded once. The chain links TRBV5-1 to TRBJ1-2; the D gene is possibly TRBD1 (5 bases). Germline CDR1 and CDR2: SGHRS and YFSETQ. Trimming took 4 bases from V and 3 from J, leaving 13 bases between them. The CDR3 length is 14 residues. The CDR3 coding sequence is TGCGCCAGCAGCCCGGGACTGGGGGACTATGGCTACACCTTC. Its translation is CASSPGLGDYGYTF. The whole variable domain, filled in from reference TRBV5-1 and TRBJ1-2, reads KAGVTQTPRYLIKTRGQQVTLSCSPISGHRSVSWYQQTPGQGLQFLFEYFSETQRNKGNFPGRFSGRQFSNSRSEMNVSTLELGDSALYLCASSPGLGDYGYTFGSGTRLTVV.

This chain uses TRBV28 with TRBJ1-1; D is unclear. Looked up from germline, CDR1 is MDHEN and CDR2 is SYDVKM. V was pared by 10 bases and J by 1 base, with 13 bases between. The CDR3 runs to 13 residues. CDR3 DNA sequence: TGTGCCACCCTTGACGGAAGGAACACTGAAGCTTTCTTT. Translation: CATLDGRNTEAFF.